Presented here are 24 T cell receptor beta chains from one specimen sequenced in a study of blood T cell repertoires in COVID-19. Here immunoSEQ multiplex PCR was the method, and the copy in TCRdb shows in-frame clones only, minus some. The table records some 150,000 clones, roughly 80% of them present only once. Sequencing used peripheral blood. The receptor set was obtained from a woman of 80 years or more with acute or convalescent COVID-19.

The chain is built from TRBV2 and TRBJ2-5, with D uncertain. The V gene's germline CDR1 is SNHLY and CDR2 FYNNEI. There are 13 residues in the CDR3. V dropped 7 bases and J dropped 1 base, with 10 bases sitting between them. CDR3 amino acids: CASNNQIQETQYF. For the CDR3, the DNA is TGTGCCAGCAACAACCAGATCCAAGAGACCCAGTACTTC.

J is TRBJ1-1 and V is TRBV5-1; maybe TRBD1 (6 bases). The CDR3 length is 14 residues. Trimming removed 5 bases at V and 1 base at J, with 12 bases between. Germline V CDR1 and CDR2: SGHRS, YFSETQ. CDR3 residues: CASSGSTGNTEAFF. As DNA, the CDR3 is TGCGCCAGCAGTGGATCGACAGGGAACACTGAAGCTTTCTTT.

This clone was recorded only once. The chain is built from TRBV28 and TRBJ2-7, with TRBD1 matching over 9 bases. CDR1 MDHEN and CDR2 SYDVKM come from the germline V gene. The CDR3 runs 13 residues. After removal of 2 bases from V and 5 bases from J, the junction contained 1 base not matched to a gene. This CDR3 reads CASSLRDRDEQYF. Here the CDR3 DNA reads TGTGCCAGCAGTTTAAGGGACAGGGACGAGCAGTACTTC.

V gene TRBV3-1 (or the pseudogene TRBV3-2) combines with J gene TRBJ2-7; no reliable D call. This CDR3 comprises 12 residues. Germline V gives CDR1 LGHDT, CDR2 YNNKEL (reference sequence). V lost 9 bases and J lost 4, with 13 bases in between. Written as DNA, the CDR3 is TGTGCCAGTGGTTCCGCTACGTACGAGCAGTACTTC. Translated: CASGSATYEQYF.

V gene TRBV5-4 combines with J gene TRBJ2-5; D not resolved. CDR3 length: 15 amino acids. The ends were cut back, 0 bases at V and 5 bases at J, with 14 bases in the middle. Germline CDR1 SGHNT, CDR2 YYREEE (reference sequence). The DNA of the CDR3 is TGTGCCAGCAGCTTGGCATCCTCTCTCGGGGAGACCCAGTACTTC. This codes for CASSLASSLGETQYF.

The rearrangement joins TRBV5-8 to TRBJ2-2; 9 positions match TRBD1. Trimming at V came to 2 bases and at J to 4 bases, leaving 0 bases not matched to a gene. In germline, CDR1 is SGHTS, CDR2 YDEGEE. The CDR3 has 14 residues. The CDR3 nucleotides read TGTGCCAGCAGCTTACAGGGGGCCACCGGGGAGCTGTTTTTT. This encodes CASSLQGATGELFF.

The V call is TRBV5-1, the J call TRBJ1-1; TRBD1 is a possible D gene (5 bases). The CDR3 consists of 13 residues. Trimming left V 3 bases short and J 8 bases short, with 14 bases between. CDR1 SGHRS and CDR2 YFSETQ come from the germline V gene. The CDR3 here is CASSSSRQIEAFF. The CDR3 DNA reads as TGCGCCAGCAGCTCTTCGAGACAGATAGAAGCTTTCTTT.

The chain combines TRBV28 with TRBJ1-1; D not certain. CDR3 size: 14 residues. The V and J ends lost 5 bases and 0 bases respectively, with 10 bases between them. Germline values: CDR1 MDHEN, CDR2 SYDVKM. The CDR3 loop is CASSPHQMNTEAFF. CDR3 coding DNA: TGTGCCAGCAGTCCTCACCAGATGAACACTGAAGCTTTCTTT.

This clone was recorded once. This chain uses TRBV5-1 with TRBJ1-1, with TRBD1 matching 7 bases. V lost 3 bases and J lost 4; bases outside the gene matches: 6. The V gene's germline CDR1 is SGHRS and CDR2 YFSETQ. This CDR3 has 14 amino acids. CDR3 protein: CASSSGQDGTEAFF. The CDR3 DNA is TGCGCCAGCAGCTCTGGACAGGATGGCACTGAAGCTTTCTTT.

This clone has a single count. The chain uses TRBV9 and TRBJ2-2, with D tentatively TRBD1 (5 bases). The CDR3 runs 16 residues. V lost 0 bases, J lost 7 bases, and 16 bases lay in between. Germline values: CDR1 SGDLS, CDR2 YYNGEE. In DNA, the CDR3 is TGTGCCAGCAGCGTAGCTGGGGCTAGTCCCGGCGGGGAGCTGTTTTTT. Translation gives CASSVAGASPGGELFF.

The rearrangement uses TRBV5-8 and TRBJ1-4; 7 bases are a match to TRBD1. Looked up from germline, CDR1 is SGHTS and CDR2 is YDEGEE. This CDR3 region has 13 residues. V lost 9 bases to trimming and J lost 8 bases; unmatched junction nucleotides: 10. The CDR3 spells CATNRGFEEKLFF. The CDR3 bases are TGTGCCACTAACAGGGGATTTGAGGAAAAACTGTTTTTT.

This chain uses TRBV19 with TRBJ1-1; D is perhaps TRBD1 (6 bases). Trimming stripped 6 bases from V and 3 bases from J, with 14 bases between. Germline V gives CDR1 LNHDA, CDR2 SQIVND (reference sequence). This CDR3 has 14 residues. The CDR3 nucleotides are TGTGCCAGTAGCCCAGGGGATAGGGACACTGAAGCTTTCTTT. This codes for CASSPGDRDTEAFF.

Here the CDR3 DNA reads TGCGCCAGCAGCCGATGGACAGGGGAGGCCTCTGGGGCCAACGTCCTGACTTTC. Its translation: CASSRWTGEASGANVLTF. The V and J genes are TRBV5-1 and TRBJ2-6; TRBD1 matches 9 bases. V was pared by 4 bases and J by 0 bases, with 8 bases of the junction left unmatched. Per the germline V gene, CDR1 is SGHRS and CDR2 is YFSETQ. The CDR3 runs to 18 residues.

The V and J genes are TRBV2 and TRBJ1-6, with TRBD1 matching over 12 bases. The V gene end was trimmed by 6 bases and the J gene end by 7 bases; junction bases not matched to a gene: 4. The CDR3 length is 15 residues. Looked up from germline, CDR1 is SNHLY and CDR2 is FYNNEI. The CDR3 DNA is TGTGCCAGCAGGGGGGGACAGGGGGCAAATTCACCCCTCCACTTT. This sequence encodes CASRGGQGANSPLHF.

The gene calls are TRBV13 and TRBJ1-1; 8 positions match TRBD1. With 10 bases clipped from V and 1 base from J, the junction kept 2 bases outside the gene matches. The CDR3 spans 12 residues. CDR1 is PRHDT and CDR2 is FYEKMQ in the germline V gene (reference sequence). The CDR3 region has the DNA TGTGCCATGGACAGGGAGAACACTGAAGCTTTCTTT. Translated: CAMDRENTEAFF. The full variable domain, rest sourced from reference TRBV13 and TRBJ1-1, is AAGVIQSPRHLIKEKRETATLKCYPIPRHDTVYWYQQGPGQDPQFLISFYEKMQSDKGSIPDRFSAQQFSDYHSELNMSSLELGDSALYFCAMDRENTEAFFGQGTRLTVV.

This clone occurred a few times. The V call is TRBV10-3, the J call TRBJ1-2, with D hard to call. CDR1 ENHRY and CDR2 SYGVKD come from the germline V gene. Trimming pared 7 bases from V and 5 bases from J, leaving 14 bases between. The length of the CDR3 is 13 residues. The CDR3 loop is CAITKVQEYGYTF. CDR3 sequence (DNA): TGTGCCATCACCAAAGTCCAAGAGTATGGCTACACCTTC.

The genes are TRBV5-1 and TRBJ1-1; 8 bases fit TRBD1. Germline loops: CDR1 SGHRS, CDR2 YFSETQ. With 3 bases clipped from V and 5 bases from J, the junction kept 9 bases outside the gene matches. The CDR3 runs 15 residues. This chain's CDR3 is CASSSRTGWETEAFF. The CDR3 coding sequence is TGCGCCAGCAGCTCCCGGACAGGGTGGGAGACTGAAGCTTTCTTT.

At least ten counts were recorded for this clone. The chain joins TRBV3-1 (or the pseudogene TRBV3-2) to TRBJ1-6; 8 bases fit TRBD1. The germline gives CDR1 LGHDT, CDR2 YNNKEL (reference sequence). V shed 1 base, J shed 8 bases, and the junction held 1 base outside the gene matches. The CDR3 extends over 14 amino acids. CDR3 in amino acids: CASSQGTGYSPLHF. CDR3 coding DNA: TGTGCCAGCAGCCAAGGGACAGGGTATTCACCCCTCCACTTT.

The V call is TRBV4-1, the J call TRBJ1-2; 8 bases are a match to TRBD1. CDR3 size: 16 residues. Germline V gene data show CDR1 as MGHRA and CDR2 as YSYEKL. Losses at the gene ends were 1 base for V and 5 bases for J; bases not matched to a gene: 9. The CDR3 sequence is CASSQGVDRARYGYTF. Here the CDR3 DNA reads TGCGCCAGCAGCCAAGGGGTGGACAGGGCTAGGTATGGCTACACCTTC.

This chain uses TRBV28 with TRBJ1-2, with D maybe TRBD1 (6 bases). V lost 5 bases, J lost 3 bases, and 16 bases lay in between. In germline, CDR1 is MDHEN, CDR2 SYDVKM. CDR3 length: 15 amino acids. In DNA, the CDR3 is TGTGCCAGCAGTAGGGGGGGCCCGCAACACTATGGCTACACCTTC. It is translated as CASSRGGPQHYGYTF.

This chain uses TRBV6-5 with TRBJ2-3; 11 bases are shared with TRBD2. Unmatched junction bases numbered 7, after V lost 10 bases and J lost 4 bases. This CDR3 comprises 14 residues. In germline, CDR1 is MNHEY, CDR2 SVGAGI. The CDR3 coding sequence is TGTGCCACCGTGACTAGCGGGACATCAGATACGCAGTATTTT. Encoded protein: CATVTSGTSDTQYF.

The CDR3 sequence is CASSRDPGRGNSPLHF. The DNA for the CDR3 is TGCGCCAGCAGCCGAGACCCCGGGCGGGGGAATTCACCCCTCCACTTT. The chain recombines TRBV5-1 with TRBJ1-6; a weak D match, TRBD1 (5 bases). V was pared by 4 bases and J by 7 bases, with 18 bases between. CDR3 length equals 16 residues. Germline CDR1 reads SGHRS; CDR2 reads YFSETQ. Together with reference TRBV5-1 and TRBJ1-6, the CDR3 gives the full variable domain: KAGVTQTPRYLIKTRGQQVTLSCSPISGHRSVSWYQQTPGQGLQFLFEYFSETQRNKGNFPGRFSGRQFSNSRSEMNVSTLELGDSALYLCASSRDPGRGNSPLHFGNGTRLTVT.

This chain links TRBV2 with TRBJ1-2; 8 nucleotides agree with TRBD1. J lost 10 bases, V lost 3 bases, and 1 base had no gene match. This CDR3 has 11 amino acids. In germline, CDR1 is SNHLY, CDR2 FYNNEI. The DNA of the CDR3 is TGTGCCAGCAGTGACCAGGGGGCCTACACCTTC. Amino acid sequence: CASSDQGAYTF.

V usage is TRBV19 and J usage is TRBJ1-3; possible D gene TRBD1, 5 bases. CDR1 LNHDA and CDR2 SQIVND come from the germline V gene (reference sequence). Deletions cut 3 bases from V and 0 bases from J, with 9 bases between. The CDR3 loop spans 15 amino acids. The DNA for the CDR3 is TGTGCCAGTAGTATTCCAAGGGGCTCTGGAAACACCATATATTTT. It specifies CASSIPRGSGNTIYF.